The sequence of this T cell receptor beta chain was determined in a study of T-cell reconstitution after alpha-beta-depleted transplantation in children. During its preparation, the TCRbeta library received unique molecular identifiers. TCRdb fed the PCR reads into MiXCR, producing one record per CDR3 protein. The table has around 380,000 distinct CDR3 sequences, under 13% seen once. This clonotype was found a few times. The receptor's source is a human donor who donated a stem cell graft to a child with acute myeloid leukemia. The sample in question was PBMCs from the stem cell graft donor, obtained from the stem cell graft.

The CDR3 nucleotides read TGCAGCGTTGAGACGGCGGCTCCTCGCTATGGCTACACCTTC. It specifies CSVETAAPRYGYTF. The chain links TRBV29-1 to TRBJ1-2; D uncertain. Germline V CDR1 and CDR2: SQVTM, ANQGSEA. The V end was cut by 3 bases, the J end by 4 bases, with 15 bases between. CDR3 length: 14 residues.